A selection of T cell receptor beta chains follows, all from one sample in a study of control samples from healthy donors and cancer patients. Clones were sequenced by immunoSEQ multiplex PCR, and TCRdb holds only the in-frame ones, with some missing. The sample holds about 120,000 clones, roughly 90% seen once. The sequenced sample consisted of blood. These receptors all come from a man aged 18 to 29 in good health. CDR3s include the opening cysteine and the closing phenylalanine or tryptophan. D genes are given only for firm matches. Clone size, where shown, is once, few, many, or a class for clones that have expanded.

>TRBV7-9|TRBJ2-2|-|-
TGTGCCAGCAGCTTTGGTATCGGGGAGCTGTTTTTT
CASSFGIGELFF
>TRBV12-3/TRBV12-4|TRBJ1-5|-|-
TGTGCCAGCAGTTTTTTAGAGCATCAGCCCCAGCATTTT
CASSFLEHQPQHF
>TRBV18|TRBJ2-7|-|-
TGTGCCAGCTCACCTGGAAGGACAGAAGGCTACGAGCAGTACTTC
CASSPGRTEGYEQYF
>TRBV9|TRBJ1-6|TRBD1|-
TGTGCCAGCAGCTCTGGGACAGTTAATAATTCACCCCTCCACTTT
CASSSGTVNNSPLHF
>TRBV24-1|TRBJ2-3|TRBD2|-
TGTGCCACCAGCTCTTCGAGCGGGGGTACAGATACGCAGTATTTT
CATSSSSGGTDTQYF
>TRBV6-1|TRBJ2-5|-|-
TGTGCCAGCAGTGAATATGGCTATTTAGCATCGAAGACCCAGTACTTC
CASSEYGYLASKTQYF
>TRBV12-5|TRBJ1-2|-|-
TGTGCTAGTGGTTTGGTATCCTACTATGGCTACACCTTC
CASGLVSYYGYTF
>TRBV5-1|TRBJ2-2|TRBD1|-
TGCGCCAGCAGCGAGACAGGGGGGCTCACCGGGGAGCTGTTTTTT
CASSETGGLTGELFF
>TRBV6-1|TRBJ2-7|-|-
TGTGCCAGCAGTGAAATGGCCGACTACGAGCAGTACTTC
CASSEMADYEQYF
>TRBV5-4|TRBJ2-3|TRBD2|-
TGTGCCAGCAGCTTAAAGCTAGCGGGAAGCACAGATACGCAGTATTTT
CASSLKLAGSTDTQYF
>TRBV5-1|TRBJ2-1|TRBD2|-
TGCGCCAGCAGTGGGGCAGCGGGGAACAATGAGCAGTTCTTC
CASSGAAGNNEQFF
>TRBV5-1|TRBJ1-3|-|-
TGCGCCAGCAGCTCAGCACCGGGGTCTGGAAACACCATATATTTT
CASSSAPGSGNTIYF
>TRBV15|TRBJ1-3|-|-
TGTGCCACCAGCAGAGATGGAGGGGGTGGAAACACCATATATTTT
CATSRDGGGGNTIYF
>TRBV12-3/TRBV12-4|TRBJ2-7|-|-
TGTGCCAGCAGTACATTCTACGAGCAGTACTTC
CASSTFYEQYF
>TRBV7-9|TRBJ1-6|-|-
TGTGCCAGCAGCTTCGGTCTCCAGGGCGGGTCCCTCTATAATTCACCCCTCCACTTT
CASSFGLQGGSLYNSPLHF
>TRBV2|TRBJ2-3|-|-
TGTGCCAGCAGTGAAGCCCGGGCTCCAGATACGCAGTATTTT
CASSEARAPDTQYF
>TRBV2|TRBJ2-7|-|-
TGTGCCAGCAGTAAGGGGTTGGGTTACGAGCAGTACTTC
CASSKGLGYEQYF
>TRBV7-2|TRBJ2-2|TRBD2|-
TGTGCCAGCAGCTTCCGGACTAGCGGCATAACCGGGGAGCTGTTTTTT
CASSFRTSGITGELFF
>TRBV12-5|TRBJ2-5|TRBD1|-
TGTGCTAGTGGTCCCGACAGGGGGCGGGTGGAGACCCAGTACTTC
CASGPDRGRVETQYF
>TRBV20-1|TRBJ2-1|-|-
TGCAGTGCCCATCCAGGGGACGAGCAGTTCTTC
CSAHPGDEQFF
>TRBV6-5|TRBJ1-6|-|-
TGTGCCAGCAGAGTAATCGGACTTGCTAATTCACCCCTCCACTTT
CASRVIGLANSPLHF
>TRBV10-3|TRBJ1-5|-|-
TGTGCCATCAGGGGGGGTAGCAATCAGCCCCAGCATTTT
CAIRGGSNQPQHF
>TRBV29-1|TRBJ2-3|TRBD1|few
TGCAGCGTAGACGGACAGGGGTCCCATACGCAGTATTTT
CSVDGQGSHTQYF